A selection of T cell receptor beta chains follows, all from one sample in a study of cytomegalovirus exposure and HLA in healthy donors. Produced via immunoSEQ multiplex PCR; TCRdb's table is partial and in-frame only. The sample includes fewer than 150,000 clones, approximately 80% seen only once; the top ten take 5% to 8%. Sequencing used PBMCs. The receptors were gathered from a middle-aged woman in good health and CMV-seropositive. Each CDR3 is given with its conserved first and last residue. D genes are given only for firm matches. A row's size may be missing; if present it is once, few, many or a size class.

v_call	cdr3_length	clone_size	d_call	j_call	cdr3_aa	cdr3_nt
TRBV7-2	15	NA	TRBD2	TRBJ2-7	CASSLFSGSLSEQYF	TGTGCCAGCAGCTTATTTAGCGGGAGTCTCTCCGAGCAGTACTTC
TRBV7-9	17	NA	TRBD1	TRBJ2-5	CASSSGQGAFRQETQYF	TGTGCCAGCAGCTCCGGACAGGGGGCTTTCCGCCAAGAGACCCAGTACTTC
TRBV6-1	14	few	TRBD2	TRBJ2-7	CASSGRGASYEQYF	TGTGCCAGCAGTGGGCGGGGGGCCTCCTACGAGCAGTACTTC
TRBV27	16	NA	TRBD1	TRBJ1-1	CASSPGTGGGLPEAFF	TGTGCCAGCAGTCCCGGGACAGGGGGTGGCCTACCTGAAGCTTTCTTT
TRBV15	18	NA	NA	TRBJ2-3	CATSRTLMDYSFTDTQYF	TGTGCCACCAGCAGAACCCTAATGGACTATTCCTTCACAGATACGCAGTATTTT
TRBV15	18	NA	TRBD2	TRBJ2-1	CATSRDPSGRSIYNEQFF	TGTGCCACCAGCAGAGATCCTAGCGGGAGATCTATCTACAATGAGCAGTTCTTC
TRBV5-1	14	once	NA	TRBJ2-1	CASSPGQSYNEQFF	TGCGCCAGCAGCCCCGGACAGTCCTACAATGAGCAGTTCTTC
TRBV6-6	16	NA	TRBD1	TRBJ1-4	CASLDRGGATNEKLFF	TGTGCCAGCCTGGACAGGGGAGGTGCAACTAATGAAAAACTGTTTTTT
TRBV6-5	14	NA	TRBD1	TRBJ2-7	CASSYGQGGNEQYF	TGTGCCAGCAGTTACGGACAGGGGGGAAACGAGCAGTACTTC
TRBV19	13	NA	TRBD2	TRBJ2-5	CASIASGQETQYF	TGTGCCAGTATTGCTAGCGGACAAGAGACCCAGTACTTC
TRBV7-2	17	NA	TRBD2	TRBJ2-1	CASSSHMTSGRAGEQFF	TGTGCCAGCAGCTCTCATATGACTAGCGGGAGGGCGGGTGAGCAGTTCTTC
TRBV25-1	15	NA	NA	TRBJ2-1	CASSDNQGLTDEQFF	TGTGCCAGCAGTGATAATCAGGGACTGACCGATGAGCAGTTCTTC
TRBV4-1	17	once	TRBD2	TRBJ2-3	CASSQEYGLAGVGTQYF	TGCGCCAGCAGCCAAGAGTACGGACTAGCGGGAGTGGGTACGCAGTATTTT
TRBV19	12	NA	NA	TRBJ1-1	CASSNRGTEAFF	TGTGCCAGTAGTAACCGGGGAACTGAAGCTTTCTTT
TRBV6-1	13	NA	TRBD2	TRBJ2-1	CASSGSGGNEQFF	TGTGCCAGCAGTGGGAGCGGGGGCAATGAGCAGTTCTTC
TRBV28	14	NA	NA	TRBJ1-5	CASSLRAPNQPQHF	TGTGCCAGCAGTTTGAGGGCGCCAAATCAGCCCCAGCATTTT
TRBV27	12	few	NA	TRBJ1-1	CASSSGGSEAFF	TGTGCCAGCAGTTCGGGGGGAAGTGAAGCTTTCTTT
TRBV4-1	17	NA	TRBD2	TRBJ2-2	CASSQLAGKLGAGELFF	TGCGCCAGCAGCCAGCTAGCGGGAAAGTTAGGGGCCGGGGAGCTGTTTTTT
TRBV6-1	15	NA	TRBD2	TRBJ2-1	CASNLAAGGYNEQFF	TGTGCCAGCAACCTGGCAGCGGGGGGTTACAATGAGCAGTTCTTC
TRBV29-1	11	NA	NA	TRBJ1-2	CSVGPEDGYTF	TGCAGCGTTGGTCCCGAGGATGGCTACACCTTC
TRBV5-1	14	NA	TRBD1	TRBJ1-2	CASSLRQGARGYTF	TGCGCCAGCAGCTTGCGACAGGGGGCGCGCGGCTACACCTTC